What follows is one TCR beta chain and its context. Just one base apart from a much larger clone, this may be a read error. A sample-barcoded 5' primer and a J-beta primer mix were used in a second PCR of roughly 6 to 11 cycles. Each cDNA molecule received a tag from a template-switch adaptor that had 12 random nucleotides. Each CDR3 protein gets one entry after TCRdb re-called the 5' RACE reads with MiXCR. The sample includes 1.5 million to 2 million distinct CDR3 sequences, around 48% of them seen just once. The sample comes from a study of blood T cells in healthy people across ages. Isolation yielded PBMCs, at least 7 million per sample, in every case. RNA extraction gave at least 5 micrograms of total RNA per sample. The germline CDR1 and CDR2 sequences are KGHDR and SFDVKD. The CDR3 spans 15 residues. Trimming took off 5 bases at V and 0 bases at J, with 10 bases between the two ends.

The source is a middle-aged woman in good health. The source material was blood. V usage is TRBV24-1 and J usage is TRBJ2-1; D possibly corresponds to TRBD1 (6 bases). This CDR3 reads CATSGTGSSYNEQFF. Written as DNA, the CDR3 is TGTGCCACCAGTGGTACAGGGAGCTCCTACAATGAGCAGTTCTTC.